A selection of T cell receptor beta chains follows, all from one sample in a study of CD8+ T cells in alopecia areata. Generated by immunoSEQ multiplex PCR, the TCRdb table keeps only in-frame clones and is missing some. The data show about 270,000 clones, about 60% seen once. This specimen was CD4+ T cells sorted from blood, taken at week 52, from a patient treated with tofacitinib. These receptors were taken from a human donor with alopecia areata. CDR3s include the opening cysteine and the closing phenylalanine or tryptophan. The D gene is left open where the match is weak. The size of a clone is reported for some rows only, either as once, few or many, or as a class for expanded clones.

size | D | J | V | DNA | CDR3
. | . | TRBJ2-5 | TRBV6-5 | TGTGCCAGCAGTTTCAATTTCGGTAATCAAGAGACCCAGTACTTC | CASSFNFGNQETQYF
few | TRBD1 | TRBJ2-7 | TRBV5-1 | TGCGCCAGCAGCTTGTTAACGGGACAGGGGGCTTACGAGCAGTACTTC | CASSLLTGQGAYEQYF
. | TRBD1 | TRBJ1-6 | TRBV7-2 | TGTGCCAGCAGACTAATGACAGGGAATAATTCACCCCTCCACTTT | CASRLMTGNNSPLHF
. | . | TRBJ1-2 | TRBV25-1 | TGTGCCAGCAGTGGACGTGGGGACATTTTGGGTGGCTACACCTTC | CASSGRGDILGGYTF
. | . | TRBJ2-1 | TRBV5-1 | TGCGCCAGCAGCTTGGCTAGTGGGTACTACAATGAGCAGTTCTTC | CASSLASGYYNEQFF
. | TRBD1 | TRBJ2-5 | TRBV5-1 | TGCGCCAGCAGCCCCACCGGGACAGGGCTAAGGGTGGAGACCCAGTACTTC | CASSPTGTGLRVETQYF
. | . | TRBJ2-4 | TRBV4-1 | TGCGCCAGCAGCCAAGTAATAGGGGCCAAAAACATTCAGTACTTC | CASSQVIGAKNIQYF
. | TRBD1 | TRBJ1-2 | TRBV19 | TGTGCCAGTAGGGCAACAGGGGATATAGGAGGCTACACCTTC | CASRATGDIGGYTF
. | . | TRBJ1-2 | TRBV30 | TGTGCCTGGAGTGTAATGGAGACTCCCCTTTTCAGCGGCTACACCTTC | CAWSVMETPLFSGYTF
. | . | TRBJ2-5 | TRBV5-4 | TGTGCCAGCAGCCGACCCGACCAAGAGACCCAGTACTTC | CASSRPDQETQYF
. | . | TRBJ2-1 | TRBV2 | TGTGCCAGCAGTGAACGGGGGGCGAGCTCCTACAATGAGCAGTTCTTC | CASSERGASSYNEQFF
. | TRBD2 | TRBJ2-2 | TRBV9 | TGTGCCAGCAGCGTAGGGCTAGCGGGGGGCAACACCGGGGAGCTGTTTTTT | CASSVGLAGGNTGELFF
once | . | TRBJ2-5 | TRBV9 | TGTGCCAGCAGCGTAGGCCTAACAGACCAAGAGACCCAGTACTTC | CASSVGLTDQETQYF
few | . | TRBJ2-7 | TRBV30 | TGTGCCTGCGGAAATGACCGCTCCTACGAGCAGTACTTC | CACGNDRSYEQYF
few | . | TRBJ2-6 | TRBV29-1 | TGCAGCGTCTCGGGCTTTGGCTCTGGGGCCAACGTCCTGACTTTC | CSVSGFGSGANVLTF
. | TRBD2 | TRBJ2-5 | TRBV7-9 | TGTGCCAGCAGCTTAGCGCGGAGACTAGCGGGGGGAGAGACCCAGTACTTC | CASSLARRLAGGETQYF
. | . | TRBJ2-7 | TRBV5-1 | TGCGCCAGCAGCTTGGGCGGGGGCAGCTACGAGCAGTACTTC | CASSLGGGSYEQYF
. | TRBD1 | TRBJ1-5 | TRBV29-1 | TGCAGCGTTGCCCTAGGCAGGGGGAACAATCAGCCCCAGCATTTT | CSVALGRGNNQPQHF
. | TRBD1 | TRBJ2-2 | TRBV29-1 | TGCAGCGTATGGACAGGGGGCGACCACTACGATGCCGGGGAGCTGTTTTTT | CSVWTGGDHYDAGELFF
. | . | TRBJ1-3 | TRBV7-2 | TGTGCCAGCAGCTTCGGACACGCATCTGGAAACACCATATATTTT | CASSFGHASGNTIYF
once | . | TRBJ1-2 | TRBV5-1 | TGCGCCAGCAGCCAAGGTTTGAAGTTGAATGGCTACACCTTC | CASSQGLKLNGYTF
. | . | TRBJ2-4 | TRBV6-1 | TGTGCCAGCAGTGAAGTACAGGGGAGGGGAAACATTCAGTACTTC | CASSEVQGRGNIQYF
few | . | TRBJ2-4 | TRBV10-3 | TGTGCCATCAGTGATCGGAGTGCCAAAAACATTCAGTACTTC | CAISDRSAKNIQYF
. | TRBD1 | TRBJ2-7 | TRBV25-1 | TGTGCCAGTAAAGGGACAGGGAATGTGGGAGAGCAGTACTTC | CASKGTGNVGEQYF
few | . | TRBJ2-3 | TRBV10-2 | TGCGCCAGCAGTGCCTATTTAGTCCTCAGGGAAGAAGATACAGATACGCAGTATTTT | CASSAYLVLREEDTDTQYF
many | TRBD2 | TRBJ2-5 | TRBV7-3 | TGTGCCAGCAGTAGACTAGCGGGGGGCGCAGAGACCCAGTACTTC | CASSRLAGGAETQYF
few | . | TRBJ2-3 | TRBV30 | TGTGCCTGGAGTTTGGCCTTAACAGATACGCAGTATTTT | CAWSLALTDTQYF
. | . | TRBJ2-7 | TRBV11-2 | TGTGCCAGCAGCTTAGTTGTAGGGCGGAACGAGCAGTACTTC | CASSLVVGRNEQYF
. | . | TRBJ1-1 | TRBV6-5 | TGTGCCAGCCTCAATATGCGCACTGAAGCTTTCTTT | CASLNMRTEAFF
. | . | TRBJ2-4 | TRBV11-2 | TGTGCCAGCAGGGCGACGCTGGATCAGTACTTC | CASRATLDQYF
. | TRBD2 | TRBJ2-5 | TRBV7-2 | TGTGCCAGCAGCTTAGTAGCGGGGCTTGAGGTCCAGTACTTC | CASSLVAGLEVQYF
. | . | TRBJ1-4 | TRBV30 | TGTGCCTGGAGTCGGGGACGTAATGAAAAACTGTTTTTT | CAWSRGRNEKLFF
. | TRBD1 | TRBJ1-5 | TRBV9 | TGTGCCAGCAGCGCCGGGACAGGGGTCCAGCATTTT | CASSAGTGVQHF
. | . | TRBJ2-1 | TRBV5-1 | TGCGCCAGCAGCTTGGTGTCGGCAGGGGACAATGAGCAGTTCTTC | CASSLVSAGDNEQFF
. | . | TRBJ1-4 | TRBV30 | TGTGCCTTTGGGGGGAGGGGAGGCGAAAAACTGTTTTTT | CAFGGRGGEKLFF
few | TRBD2 | TRBJ2-3 | TRBV4-3 | TGCGCCAGCAGCCAAGATCTAGCGGGGGCAACAGATACGCAGTATTTT | CASSQDLAGATDTQYF
. | . | TRBJ2-5 | TRBV2 | TGTGCCAGCGCGGTGGAGACCCAGTACTTC | CASAVETQYF
few | TRBD1 | TRBJ2-2 | TRBV6-6 | TGTGCCAGCGGACCGACAGGGGGCGGCACCGGGGAGCTGTTTTTT | CASGPTGGGTGELFF
. | . | TRBJ2-1 | TRBV2 | TGTGCCAGCAGGGAATCTGAGAATGAGCAGTTCTTC | CASRESENEQFF
. | . | TRBJ2-3 | TRBV6-5 | TGTGCCAGCAGTGGCCGGGGTGATACGCAGTATTTT | CASSGRGDTQYF
. | TRBD1 | TRBJ1-2 | TRBV11-2 | TGTGCCAGCAGCCCCCAGGAAGGACAGGCTAACTATGGCTACACCTTC | CASSPQEGQANYGYTF
few | . | TRBJ2-7 | TRBV2 | TGTGCCAGCAGGGAACGGGGGATTTACGAGCAGTACTTC | CASRERGIYEQYF
. | . | TRBJ2-2 | TRBV5-1 | TGCGCCAGCACCCTATGGGGAGGAGGAGCGAACACCGGGGAGCTGTTTTTT | CASTLWGGGANTGELFF
. | TRBD1 | TRBJ2-7 | TRBV6-6 | TGTGCCAGCAGGATACAGGGGGCCCACGAGCAGTACTTC | CASRIQGAHEQYF
few | TRBD1 | TRBJ2-3 | TRBV6-5 | TGTGCCAGCAGTTCGACAGGGGATACGCAGTATTTT | CASSSTGDTQYF
few | . | TRBJ1-1 | TRBV14 | TGTGCCAGCAGCCGCCAGTCGGGTATCTGGGCTGAAGCTTTCTTT | CASSRQSGIWAEAFF
. | . | TRBJ1-4 | TRBV6-5 | TGTGCCAGCAGTTTATTGGTGGAGGAAAAACTGTTTTTT | CASSLLVEEKLFF
. | . | TRBJ2-7 | TRBV9 | TGTGCCAGCAGCGTAGGGTCTGGGCAGTCCTACGAGCAGTACTTC | CASSVGSGQSYEQYF
few | . | TRBJ2-2 | TRBV9 | TGTGCCAGCAGCGTCCAGCTCGGGGAGCTGTTTTTT | CASSVQLGELFF
. | . | TRBJ2-6 | TRBV18 | TGTGCCAGCTCAGGTCTTGACGGGGCCAACGTCCTGACTTTC | CASSGLDGANVLTF